The 2 T cell receptor beta chains below come from one sample, sequenced in a study of OX40 agonist ivuxolimab in advanced cancers. The data were produced by immunoSEQ multiplex PCR, yet TCRdb's version contains in-frame clones alone and is incomplete. The sample contains roughly 18,000 clones, more than 75% of which appear only once. The starting material was CD4+ or CD8+ T cells sorted from blood, obtained in a trial of the OX40 agonist ivuxolimab. These receptors were taken from an adult with an advanced solid tumor such as melanoma, head and neck, liver or kidney cancer.

This clone has only a few counts. The chain recombines TRBV7-9 with TRBJ1-5; tentatively, D is TRBD1 (5 bases). Germline V gene data show CDR1 as SEHNR and CDR2 as FQNEAQ (reference sequence). V gave up 0 bases and J gave up 3 bases, with 6 bases separating them. CDR3 length equals 14 residues. This CDR3 reads CASSLAGDNQPQHF. The DNA for the CDR3 is TGTGCCAGCAGCTTAGCGGGGGACAATCAGCCCCAGCATTTT.

This sequence joins TRBV5-6 and TRBJ1-3; D not resolved. Trimming left V 2 bases short and J 4 bases short, with 4 bases between. This CDR3 comprises 12 residues. The germline CDR1 and CDR2 sequences are SGHDT and YYEEEE. DNA of the CDR3: TGTGCCAGCAGCTTATTAGGAAACACCATATATTTT. Amino acid sequence: CASSLLGNTIYF.